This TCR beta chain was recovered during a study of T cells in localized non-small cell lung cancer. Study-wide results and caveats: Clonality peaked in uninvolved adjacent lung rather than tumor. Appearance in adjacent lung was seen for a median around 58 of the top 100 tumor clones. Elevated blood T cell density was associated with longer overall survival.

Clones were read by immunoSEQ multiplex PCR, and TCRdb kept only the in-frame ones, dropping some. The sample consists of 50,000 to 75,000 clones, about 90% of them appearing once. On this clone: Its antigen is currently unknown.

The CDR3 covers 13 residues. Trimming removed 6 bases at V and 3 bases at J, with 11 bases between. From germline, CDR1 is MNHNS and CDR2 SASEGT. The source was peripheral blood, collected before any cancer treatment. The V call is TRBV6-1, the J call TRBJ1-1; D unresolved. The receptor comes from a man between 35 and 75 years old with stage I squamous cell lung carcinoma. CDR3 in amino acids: CASSLGVHTEAFF. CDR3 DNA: TGTGCCAGCAGCCTCGGGGTCCACACTGAAGCTTTCTTT.